These 27 T cell receptor beta chains were sequenced from one sample in a study of blood T cell repertoires in COVID-19. Profiling relied on immunoSEQ multiplex PCR, and the TCRdb table lists in-frame clones only, not all of them. The profile shows about 170,000 clones, roughly four fifths of them singletons. The source material was peripheral blood. The receptors come from a woman of 80 years or more with COVID-19, enrolled during active disease.

This chain uses TRBV27 with TRBJ2-5; 10 nucleotides line up with TRBD2. This CDR3 is 14 amino acids long. Germline CDR1 reads MNHEY; CDR2 reads SMNVEV (reference sequence). With V trimmed by 7 bases and J by 4 bases, 6 bases remained unmatched. In DNA, the CDR3 is TGTGCCAGCATGGCTAGCGGGAGATCAGAGACCCAGTACTTC. As protein: CASMASGRSETQYF.

Comment on this clone: The sample carries other DNA sequences with the same CDR3. The J gene is TRBJ1-3, the V gene TRBV5-1, with TRBD1 identical over 7 bases. J was trimmed by 0 bases and V by 0 bases; bases with no gene match: 3. Looked up from germline, CDR1 is SGHRS and CDR2 is YFSETQ. This CDR3 region has 16 residues. The DNA of the CDR3 is TGCGCCAGCAGCTTGGCAGGGGGAAGCTCTGGAAACACCATATATTTT. The encoded protein is CASSLAGGSSGNTIYF.

In the case of this clone: An end of the junction differs from the germline gene, which may be a read error. The chain employs TRBV3-1 (or the pseudogene TRBV3-2) and TRBJ1-6; D remains ambiguous. Germline values: CDR1 LGHDT, CDR2 YNNKEL (reference sequence). The CDR3 is 13 amino acids. The CDR3 is CASSPSRGSLLHF. CDR3 DNA: TGTGCCAGCAGCCCCTCCCGAGGGTCACTCCTCCACTTT.

The chain combines TRBV28 with TRBJ1-2, with a possible D match to TRBD1 (6 bases). Germline V gene sequence: CDR1 MDHEN, CDR2 SYDVKM. The CDR3 has 13 residues. With 10 bases removed from V and 6 bases from J, the gap between germline ends came to 18 bases. The CDR3 nucleotides are TGTGCCACCATTAATTACAGGGATAATGGCTACACCTTC. Its translation is CATINYRDNGYTF.

With respect to this clone: This sample includes further DNA sequences coding for the same CDR3. The rearrangement joins TRBV30 to TRBJ2-7; D unresolved. Germline-derived CDR1 and CDR2 are GTSNPN and SVGIG (reference sequence). The CDR3 has 12 residues. V lost 3 bases and J 2 bases, leaving 8 bases between the germline ends. The CDR3 sequence: CAWSRGTYEQYF. The CDR3 DNA follows: TGTGCCTGGAGCCGTGGCACCTACGAGCAGTACTTC.

This chain links TRBV4-3 with TRBJ2-5; possible D gene TRBD1, 6 bases. Germline loops: CDR1 LGHNA, CDR2 YSLEER. The germline V and J ends were trimmed by 1 base and 5 bases, with 14 bases remaining between them. The CDR3 totals 15 residues. The CDR3 spells CASSQVRQGKETQYF. The CDR3 DNA sequence: TGCGCCAGCAGCCAAGTAAGGCAGGGGAAGGAGACCCAGTACTTC.

The V call is TRBV6-6, the J call TRBJ2-7; D is undetermined. Between the trimmed V and J ends, which lost 3 bases and 4 bases, there was a span of 10 bases. CDR1 is MNHNY, CDR2 SVGAGI, per germline (reference sequence). CDR3 length: 13 residues. The CDR3 nucleotides are TGTGCCAGCAGTTATTTGGTCGGGTACGAGCAGTACTTC. It yields the protein CASSYLVGYEQYF.

This chain links TRBV20-1 with TRBJ2-4; D not resolved. The CDR3 covers 10 residues. Between the trimmed V and J ends, which lost 1 base and 11 bases, there was a span of 6 bases. Germline lookup yields CDR1 DFQATT and CDR2 SNEGSKA (reference sequence). CDR3 sequence reads: CSARGALQYF. CDR3 coding DNA: TGCAGTGCTAGAGGAGCGCTTCAGTACTTC.

This rearrangement joins TRBV11-2 to TRBJ2-7; D unclear. This CDR3 has 11 amino acids. V gave up 5 bases and J gave up 4 bases, with 6 bases separating them. CDR1 is SGHAT, CDR2 FQNNGV, per germline. CDR3 nucleotides: TGTGCCAGCAGCCGTGTATACGAGCAGTACTTC. As protein: CASSRVYEQYF.

In DNA form, the CDR3 reads TGTGCCAGCAGCCTACAGGGGGCATACACTGAAGCTTTCTTT. Translating gives CASSLQGAYTEAFF. The chain combines TRBV11-2 with TRBJ1-1, with TRBD1 matching over 9 bases. This CDR3 comprises 14 residues. V lost 5 bases, J lost 3 bases, and 4 bases stayed unmatched. The germline CDR1 and CDR2 sequences are SGHAT and FQNNGV.

A few counts support this clone. The V call is TRBV7-2, the J call TRBJ2-5; 8 positions match TRBD2. The ends lost 1 base at V and 2 bases at J; junction bases unmatched: 3. Germline V gene lookup returns CDR1 SGHTA and CDR2 FQGNSA. The CDR3 runs 15 residues. CDR3 region: CASSLVPSGQETQYF. For the CDR3, the DNA is TGTGCCAGCAGCTTAGTGCCTAGCGGGCAAGAGACCCAGTACTTC.

The V and J genes are TRBV30 and TRBJ1-2, with 7 bases matching TRBD1. The germline V gene has CDR1 GTSNPN and CDR2 SVGIG (reference sequence). The CDR3 loop spans 14 amino acids. V lost 3 bases and J lost 8; bases outside the gene matches: 12. CDR3 sequence: CAWSAITGDRGYTF. The CDR3 DNA reads TGTGCCTGGAGCGCCATTACAGGGGATCGCGGCTACACCTTC.

V usage is TRBV10-2 and J usage is TRBJ1-6, with 10 bases identical to TRBD1. This CDR3 is 15 amino acids long. V was clipped by 7 bases and J by 2 bases; unmatched bases: 2. The V gene's germline CDR1 is WSHSY and CDR2 SAAADI. CDR3: CASTGTGAYNSPLHF. DNA for the CDR3: TGCGCCAGCACTGGGACAGGGGCCTATAATTCACCCCTCCACTTT.

V gene TRBV2 combines with J gene TRBJ1-1, with a weak D call TRBD1 (6 bases). From germline, CDR1 is SNHLY and CDR2 FYNNEI. The CDR3 loop spans 14 amino acids. V lost 6 bases and J 3 bases, leaving 14 bases between the germline ends. The CDR3 nucleotides read TGTGCCAGCAGCCAGACAGGATTCGACACTGAAGCTTTCTTT. The encoded protein is CASSQTGFDTEAFF. Based on the CDR3 plus reference TRBV2 and TRBJ1-1, the full variable domain is EPEVTQTPSHQVTQMGQEVILRCVPISNHLYFYWYRQILGQKVEFLVSFYNNEISEKSEIFDDQFSVERPDGSNFTLKIRSTKLEDSAMYFCASSQTGFDTEAFFGQGTRLTVV.

This chain joins TRBV27 and TRBJ2-7, with 7 bases fitting TRBD2. V gave up 2 bases and J gave up 6 bases; unmatched junction bases: 7. The V gene's germline CDR1 is MNHEY and CDR2 SMNVEV (reference sequence). This CDR3 has 14 residues. Written as DNA, the CDR3 is TGTGCCAGCAGTTTAGCGGGAGTTTCAGCCGAGCAGTACTTC. Its translation is CASSLAGVSAEQYF.

This clone has just a few counts. The rearrangement links TRBV5-1 to TRBJ2-7; D gene uncertain. The CDR3 covers 12 residues. V lost 0 bases and J 6 bases, leaving 7 bases between the germline ends. CDR1 and CDR2 from the germline V gene are SGHRS and YFSETQ. CDR3 bases: TGCGCCAGCAGCTTGGGTGTCTCCGAGCAGTACTTC. Its translation is CASSLGVSEQYF.

In this sample, this clone turned up once. The V call is TRBV28, the J call TRBJ2-7; D is undetermined. Germline lookup yields CDR1 MDHEN and CDR2 SYDVKM. Trimming shortened V by 6 bases and J by 1 base, and 16 bases separated the two germline ends. The CDR3 totals 15 residues. The CDR3 reads CASSLMSITSYEQYF. DNA of the CDR3: TGTGCCAGCAGCTTAATGAGCATTACTTCCTACGAGCAGTACTTC.

The V and J genes are TRBV28 and TRBJ1-1, with D possibly being TRBD1 (5 bases). The CDR3 covers 14 residues. The V end was cut by 1 base, the J end by 5 bases, with 11 bases between. Germline V CDR1 and CDR2: MDHEN, SYDVKM. The CDR3, as DNA: TGTGCCAGCAGTTTATTCGTCGGGGGTACTGAAGCTTTCTTT. Protein: CASSLFVGGTEAFF.

This clone occurred a few times. The chain is built from TRBV9 and TRBJ2-3; no clear D gene. V was pared by 4 bases and J by 0 bases, with 15 bases between. The CDR3 totals 16 residues. Germline V lookup: CDR1 SGDLS, CDR2 YYNGEE. The CDR3 DNA is TGTGCCAGCAGCCCCGACTCGACCTATAGCACAGATACGCAGTATTTT. It codes for CASSPDSTYSTDTQYF.

The chain combines TRBV2 with TRBJ2-7; 7 bases are a match to TRBD1. The CDR3 runs to 14 residues. V lost 4 bases, J lost 11 bases, and 14 bases stayed unmatched. CDR1 and CDR2 (germline): SNHLY, FYNNEI. CDR3 DNA: TGTGCCAGCAGTGTAATTCTCGACAGGGCCGGGGAGTACTTC. The encoded protein is CASSVILDRAGEYF. Full variable domain (rest looked up from reference TRBV2 and TRBJ2-7): EPEVTQTPSHQVTQMGQEVILRCVPISNHLYFYWYRQILGQKVEFLVSFYNNEISEKSEIFDDQFSVERPDGSNFTLKIRSTKLEDSAMYFCASSVILDRAGEYFGPGTRLTVT.

The chain couples TRBV7-9 to TRBJ1-6; maybe TRBD1 (5 bases). The ends were cut back, 5 bases at V and 6 bases at J, with 11 bases in the middle. Germline loops: CDR1 SEHNR, CDR2 FQNEAQ (reference sequence). The CDR3 is 14 residues long. CDR3 sequence (DNA): TGTGCCAGCAGCCCGCGGGACGGTAATTCACCCCTCCACTTT. It translates to CASSPRDGNSPLHF.

The V gene is TRBV19, the J gene TRBJ2-1; 10 bases align to TRBD1. The CDR3 spans 14 residues. CDR1 LNHDA and CDR2 SQIVND come from the germline V gene (reference sequence). The trim removed 10 bases at V and 8 bases at J, leaving 11 bases unmatched. CDR3 coding DNA: TGTGCCACCCGCCGCGGGACAGGGGTCTATGAGCAGTTCTTC. Its protein is CATRRGTGVYEQFF.

The J gene is TRBJ1-1, the V gene TRBV11-2, with 8 bases identical to TRBD1. J gave up 4 bases and V 6 bases, and 10 bases lay outside the gene matches. The CDR3 sequence is 15 residues long. Germline V lookup: CDR1 SGHAT, CDR2 FQNNGV. CDR3 nucleotide sequence: TGTGCCAGCAGAGACCCAGGGGGCGCCGGCACTGAAGCTTTCTTT. Its translation: CASRDPGGAGTEAFF.

This clone has only one observation. The rearrangement uses TRBV6-2 or TRBV6-3 and TRBJ2-7, with a possible D match to TRBD1 (7 bases). Germline CDR1 MNHEY, CDR2 SVGEGT. Trimming left V 6 bases short and J 6 bases short, with 18 bases between. This CDR3 spans 14 amino acids. The chain's CDR3 is CASSRQGGSSEQYF. DNA for the CDR3: TGTGCCAGCAGCCGACAGGGAGGCTCCAGCGAGCAGTACTTC.

The chain recombines TRBV19 with TRBJ2-1; 11 bases align to TRBD2. The V segment lost 5 bases and the J segment 7 bases; nucleotides outside the gene matches: 10. The CDR3 spans 16 residues. The germline V gene encodes CDR1 LNHDA and CDR2 SQIVND (reference sequence). The chain's CDR3 is CASSSLAGGPRNEQFF. CDR3 in DNA: TGTGCCAGTAGTTCATTAGCGGGAGGGCCTCGGAATGAGCAGTTCTTC.

Notes on this clone: Other DNA sequences in the sample encode the same CDR3. The CDR3 spells CASSSTYEQYF. The CDR3 DNA reads TGTGCCAGCAGTTCCACCTACGAGCAGTACTTC. The chain combines TRBV6-2 or TRBV6-3 with TRBJ2-7; D is ambiguous. CDR1 and CDR2 from the germline V gene are MNHEY and SVGEGT. The CDR3 sequence is 11 residues long. V gave up 4 bases and J gave up 2 bases, with 3 bases separating them.

This clone was seen only once. The chain is built from TRBV7-9 and TRBJ1-1, with 7 positions matching TRBD1. Germline V gene lookup returns CDR1 SEHNR and CDR2 FQNEAQ (reference sequence). J gave up 11 bases and V 3 bases, and 6 bases lay outside the gene matches. The CDR3 covers 12 residues. The chain's CDR3 is CASSFEGARAFF. In nucleotides, the CDR3 is TGTGCCAGCAGCTTCGAGGGGGCTCGGGCTTTCTTT.